This T cell receptor (beta chain) was recovered during a study of blood T cells in healthy people across ages. Findings and caveats of the study: Older age went with lower TCR beta diversity per million T cells, in a roughly linear way.

The second PCR ran roughly 6 to 12 cycles with a sample-barcoded 5' primer and J-beta primers. MiXCR, applied by TCRdb to the 5' RACE reads, yields one record per CDR3 protein. The sample yields fewer than 2 million distinct CDR3 sequences, about 39% seen once. This clonotype was observed many times. As yet, its antigen is unknown. Caucasian, healthy and from Russia, the donors were aged between 6 and 90. Per sample, a minimum of 6 million PBMCs were isolated. V lost 7 bases and J lost 2; bases outside the gene matches: 12. This CDR3 has 15 residues. CDR1 is DFQATT and CDR2 is SNEGSKA in the germline V gene (reference sequence).

The sequence came from a human donor in good health. V usage is TRBV20-1 and J usage is TRBJ2-3; 7 nucleotides line up with TRBD2. Specimen: blood. The CDR3 DNA is TGCAGTGTCAGGCGTAGCGGGCACCCCACAGATACGCAGTATTTT. Translating gives CSVRRSGHPTDTQYF.